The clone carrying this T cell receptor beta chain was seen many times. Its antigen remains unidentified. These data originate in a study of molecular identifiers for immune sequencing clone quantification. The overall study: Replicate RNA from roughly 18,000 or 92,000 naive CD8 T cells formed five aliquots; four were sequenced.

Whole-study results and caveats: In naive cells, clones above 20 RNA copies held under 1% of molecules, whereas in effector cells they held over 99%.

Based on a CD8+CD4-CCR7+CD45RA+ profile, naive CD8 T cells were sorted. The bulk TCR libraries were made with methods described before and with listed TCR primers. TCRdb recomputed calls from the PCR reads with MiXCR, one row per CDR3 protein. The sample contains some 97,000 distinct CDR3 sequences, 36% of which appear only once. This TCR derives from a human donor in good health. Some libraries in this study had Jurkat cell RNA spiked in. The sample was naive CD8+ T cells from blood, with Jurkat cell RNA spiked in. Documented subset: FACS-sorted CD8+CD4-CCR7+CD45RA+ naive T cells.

Here the CDR3 DNA reads TGTGCCATCAGTGAGGTCCAGATCTACGAGCAGTACTTC. Amino acid sequence: CAISEVQIYEQYF. This chain joins TRBV10-3 and TRBJ2-7; D not certain. Germline assignment: CDR1 ENHRY and CDR2 SYGVKD. The CDR3 spans 13 residues. V lost 2 bases, J lost 3 bases, and 8 bases lay in between.